The 5 T cell receptor beta chains below were found in one sample sequenced in a study of cytomegalovirus exposure and HLA in healthy donors. The assay was immunoSEQ multiplex PCR, and TCRdb's table has in-frame clones only and misses some. The data show 55,000 to 80,000 clones, over 85% seen once. Sequencing was performed on PBMCs. Receptors originate from a man aged 18 to 29 in good health and CMV-seropositive.

The chain recombines TRBV6-5 with TRBJ2-4; D may be TRBD2 (5 bases). V shed 2 bases and J shed 9 bases, with 14 bases lying between them. This CDR3 is built from 14 residues. CDR1 and CDR2 (germline): MNHEY, SVGAGI. The CDR3 loop reads CASSYGSGEGIQYF. CDR3 DNA: TGTGCCAGCAGTTACGGCTCGGGCGAGGGCATTCAGTACTTC.

The chain uses TRBV7-3 and TRBJ2-5; the match to TRBD2 covers 9 bases. The ends lost 3 bases at V and 0 bases at J; junction bases unmatched: 5. The CDR3 covers 16 residues. The germline CDR1 and CDR2 sequences are SGHTA and FQGTGA. The CDR3 sequence is CASSLASGTYQETQYF. The CDR3 nucleotides are TGTGCCAGCAGCTTGGCTAGCGGGACATACCAAGAGACCCAGTACTTC.

V gene TRBV9 combines with J gene TRBJ2-7; 10 positions match TRBD1. The J segment lost 4 bases and the V segment lost 0 bases, leaving 4 bases of the junction unmatched. The CDR3 is 15 residues long. Germline CDR1 SGDLS, CDR2 YYNGEE. The CDR3 nucleotides read TGTGCCAGCAGCGTAGTGGGACAGGGGAGGTACGAGCAGTACTTC. Translated: CASSVVGQGRYEQYF.

The chain has TRBV6-1 and TRBJ2-1; unclear D gene. Germline lookup yields CDR1 MNHNS and CDR2 SASEGT. This CDR3 is built from 12 residues. Trimming shortened V by 10 bases and J by 4 bases, and 11 bases separated the two germline ends. CDR3 amino acids: CATTLGYNEQFF. In DNA form, the CDR3 reads TGTGCCACGACCCTCGGGTACAATGAGCAGTTCTTC.

The chain recombines TRBV27 with TRBJ2-7, with 9 positions matching TRBD1. J gave up 6 bases and V 8 bases, and 11 bases lay outside the gene matches. The CDR3 consists of 14 residues. Germline V gene data show CDR1 as MNHEY and CDR2 as SMNVEV (reference sequence). CDR3 in DNA: TGTGCCAGCTCCCCCGGGACAGGGCCTTCCGAGCAGTACTTC. Encoded protein: CASSPGTGPSEQYF.